These T cell receptor beta chains were read from a single sample in a study of T cells of healthy individuals. TCRdb re-called the 5' RACE reads with MiXCR, one entry per CDR3 protein. Among 95,000 to 100,000 distinct CDR3 sequences listed, 15% to 20% were seen once. These receptors were taken from a human donor in good health. Both conserved end residues are part of each CDR3. D genes are given only for firm matches. Not every row has a clone size; where given, it reads once, few, many or a size class.

cdr3_nt	cdr3_aa	clone_size	d_call	v_call	j_call
TGTGCCATCAGTGGAGGGGGCGACTATGGCTACACCTTC	CAISGGGDYGYTF	few	TRBD1	TRBV10-3	TRBJ1-2
TGTGCCAGCAGCAGACTAGCGGAGAGCTCCTACAATGAGCAGTTCTTC	CASSRLAESSYNEQFF	.	TRBD2	TRBV28	TRBJ2-1
TGCAGCGCGCGGGACAGGGGGCGAGATGAAAAACTGTTTTTT	CSARDRGRDEKLFF	few	TRBD1	TRBV29-1	TRBJ1-4
TGTGCCAGCAGCTCCCGGGGGGGCTCGGGGGAGACCCAGTACTTC	CASSSRGGSGETQYF	many	TRBD2	TRBV7-2	TRBJ2-5
TGTGCCAGCAGTTACTCGAAACAGCGAGCTTACGAGCAGTACTTC	CASSYSKQRAYEQYF	few	.	TRBV6-2/TRBV6-3	TRBJ2-7
TGCAGTGCTAGAACCAACTCCGGGTGGGTAGCGGGGGGCCCTCGCACAGATACGCAGTATTTT	CSARTNSGWVAGGPRTDTQYF	.	TRBD2	TRBV20-1	TRBJ2-3
TGTGCCAGCAGCTCGAGACTCCCCGGCAATGAGCAGTTCTTC	CASSSRLPGNEQFF	few	.	TRBV13	TRBJ2-1
TGTGCCAGCAGCTCCCAGATAGCGGGAGAGAGCGAGCAGTACTTC	CASSSQIAGESEQYF	many	TRBD2	TRBV7-8	TRBJ2-7
TGTGCCAGCAGCCAAGCCGACAGGTATGCTTTCTTT	CASSQADRYAFF	.	.	TRBV3-1	TRBJ1-1
TGTGCCATCAGTGAAGCAAAGAGCACAGATACGCAGTATTTT	CAISEAKSTDTQYF	few	.	TRBV10-3	TRBJ2-3
TGTGCCAGCACCCTCGGGCCCTCCTACGAGCAGTACTTC	CASTLGPSYEQYF	few	.	TRBV27	TRBJ2-7
TGTGCCAGCAGTTATGACCCAACAAACACCATATATTTT	CASSYDPTNTIYF	.	.	TRBV6-5	TRBJ1-3
TGCAGTGCTTCCCGCCGACTAGCGGTACCCACAGATACGCAGTATTTT	CSASRRLAVPTDTQYF	.	TRBD2	TRBV20-1	TRBJ2-3
TGCAGCGTCGGCCCGGGGACAGACGATACGCAGTATTTT	CSVGPGTDDTQYF	few	TRBD1	TRBV29-1	TRBJ2-3
TGCAGTGCTAGAGGGTGGCAGGGCGCTTTCTTT	CSARGWQGAFF	.	.	TRBV20-1	TRBJ1-1
TGCGCCAGCAGCCAAGATCTGGAAAGGGCCTACGAGCAGTACTTC	CASSQDLERAYEQYF	many	.	TRBV4-3	TRBJ2-7
TGTGCCACCAGTGATCGCCCTGGGGGGGGGCCCACCTACAATGAGCAGTTCTTC	CATSDRPGGGPTYNEQFF	.	.	TRBV24-1	TRBJ2-1
TGTGCCACCGAAGGGGGGAACACTGAAGCTTTCTTT	CATEGGNTEAFF	few	.	TRBV10-3	TRBJ1-1
TGTGCCAGCAGTTTCTCGACAGGGCAATACTCCTACGAGCAGTACTTC	CASSFSTGQYSYEQYF	.	TRBD1	TRBV27	TRBJ2-7
TGCGCCAGCAGCCAAGATACAACCTCAGGGGAAAAACTGTTTTTT	CASSQDTTSGEKLFF	many	.	TRBV4-3	TRBJ1-4
TGTGCCAGCAGCTTACCCCTTCGACTAGCGGGAGTCGGCGGGGAGCTGTTTTTT	CASSLPLRLAGVGGELFF	many	TRBD2	TRBV7-9	TRBJ2-2
TGTGCCAGCAGCGCAAACAGGGCTTGGGATGAGCAGTTCTTC	CASSANRAWDEQFF	few	.	TRBV9	TRBJ2-1